This entry features one T cell receptor beta chain sequence. TCRdb's table, derived via immunoSEQ multiplex PCR, lists solely in-frame clones and lacks some. The table records around 29,000 clones, approximately 78% of them present only once. Time point noted: cycle 4 day 1 (C4D1), after 5 to 7 weeks of nivolumab. No patient escaped relapse after autologous stem cell transplantation, and brentuximab vedotin exposure varied. Magnetic negative selection served to purify CD4+ T cells out of PBMCs that had been thawed. The record originates from a study of PD-1 blockade in classical Hodgkin lymphoma. Looked up from germline, CDR1 is SGDLS and CDR2 is YYNGEE. The CDR3 length is 12 residues. Trimming removed 3 bases from V and 4 bases from J, with 7 bases in between.

The starting material was CD4+ T cells from blood, obtained before the fourth cycle of nivolumab. V is TRBV9 and J is TRBJ1-2; D not certain. This TCR was recovered from a human donor with classical Hodgkin lymphoma. The CDR3 here is CASSAASYGYTF. The CDR3 nucleotides read TGTGCCAGCAGCGCCGCCTCCTATGGCTACACCTTC.